This TCR beta chain was profiled in a study of blood T cell repertoires in COVID-19. Overall study context: Some COVID-19 samples were acute and others convalescent; all came from the United States, Italy and Spain. Sample material is recorded as cDNA or gDNA derived from T cells, B-cell-depleted T cells, or PBMCs.

V lost 5 bases, J lost 10 bases, and 17 bases lay in between. The CDR3 has 14 amino acids. Germline assignment: CDR1 LGHNT and CDR2 FRNRAP. In the source study's methods: Researchers report that nucleated cell counts were estimated from reference gene primer amplification. Method: immunoSEQ multiplex PCR; TCRdb's copy keeps in-frame clones and lacks some. V, J and clone size reflect that table, while D and trimming were determined from the DNA. The data hold 200,000 to 250,000 clones, with 88% observed a single time. The rearrangement uses TRBV12-5 and TRBJ1-4; the D is unclear. This clonotype was obtained from a woman aged 55-69 years with acute or convalescent COVID-19. Sample: peripheral blood. Written as DNA, the CDR3 is TGTGCTAGTGGTCCGGACTTCACCCTTGGAAAACTGTTTTTT. Its translation: CASGPDFTLGKLFF. Full variable domain (outside the CDR3, taken from reference TRBV12-5 and TRBJ1-4): DARVTQTPRHKVTEMGQEVTMRCQPILGHNTVFWYRQTMMQGLELLAYFRNRAPLDDSGMPKDRFSAEMPDATLATLKIQPSEPRDSAVYFCASGPDFTLGKLFFGSGTQLSVL.